Below are 16 T cell receptor beta chains sequenced from a single sample in a study of blood T cell repertoires in COVID-19. The assay was immunoSEQ multiplex PCR, and TCRdb's table has in-frame clones only and misses some. The data contain 40,000 to 55,000 clones, roughly 86% of them singletons. Sample: peripheral blood. The receptor set was obtained from a man aged 50 to 59 with active COVID-19.

The chain couples TRBV7-9 to TRBJ1-2, with D maybe TRBD1 (6 bases). The CDR3 extends over 15 amino acids. V was shortened by 5 bases and J by 6 bases, with 19 bases between the two germline ends. Germline CDR1 and CDR2: SEHNR and FQNEAQ (reference sequence). CDR3 protein: CASSPAGAIRDGYTF. CDR3 coding DNA: TGTGCCAGCAGCCCAGCGGGGGCTATAAGGGATGGCTACACCTTC.

The chain couples TRBV11-1 to TRBJ2-7, with 8 bases matching TRBD2. The CDR3 runs to 13 residues. Germline trimming cut 6 bases from V and 1 base from J; bases unmatched to any gene: 2. Looked up from germline, CDR1 is SGHAT and CDR2 is FQDESV (reference sequence). The CDR3, as DNA: TGTGCCAGCAGGTCGGGAGGGTCCTACGAGCAGTACGTC. The encoded protein is CASRSGGSYEQYV.

The gene calls are TRBV5-4 and TRBJ1-2; no firm D call. V gave up 4 bases and J gave up 0 bases, with 13 bases separating them. The CDR3 totals 15 residues. Germline values: CDR1 SGHNT, CDR2 YYREEE (reference sequence). CDR3 sequence (DNA): TGTGCCAGCAGCGTTACACCGTACACTAACTATGGCTACACCTTC. Its translation: CASSVTPYTNYGYTF.

The CDR3 loop reads CASSYNPGTGELFF. In DNA, the CDR3 is TGTGCCAGCAGCTATAACCCCGGGACCGGGGAGCTGTTTTTT. The chain couples TRBV3-1 (or the pseudogene TRBV3-2) to TRBJ2-2; D unresolved. CDR1 and CDR2 (germline): LGHDT, YNNKEL (reference sequence). The CDR3 spans 14 residues. Trimming removed 5 bases from V and 5 bases from J, with 12 bases in between.

Here the CDR3 DNA reads TGTGCCAGCAGTCAACTAGCGGGCCCCTACAATGAGCAGTTCTTC. Translation gives CASSQLAGPYNEQFF. The rearrangement uses TRBV6-5 and TRBJ2-1, with 9 bases that match TRBD2. This CDR3 region has 15 residues. Per germline, CDR1 MNHEY and CDR2 SVGAGI. V was pared by 5 bases and J by 2 bases, with 4 bases of the junction left unmatched.

The chain couples TRBV19 to TRBJ2-6; TRBD1 matches at 7 bases. V gave up 5 bases and J gave up 0 bases; unmatched junction bases: 10. Germline V gene data show CDR1 as LNHDA and CDR2 as SQIVND (reference sequence). The CDR3 is 18 amino acids. CDR3 sequence reads: CASSSPGTVISGANVLTF. The CDR3 DNA follows: TGTGCCAGTAGTTCCCCCGGGACAGTTATCTCTGGGGCCAACGTCCTGACTTTC.

The chain recombines TRBV6-5 with TRBJ1-3; TRBD1 aligns across 9 bases. Trimming at V came to 7 bases and at J to 0 bases, leaving 4 bases not matched to a gene. Germline V gives CDR1 MNHEY, CDR2 SVGAGI. The CDR3 consists of 15 residues. CDR3: CASTQDRGSGNTIYF. In DNA, the CDR3 is TGTGCCAGCACTCAGGACAGGGGCTCTGGAAACACCATATATTTT.

The chain employs TRBV7-9 and TRBJ2-1; 11 bases align to TRBD2. This CDR3 is built from 15 residues. V was clipped by 7 bases and J by 12 bases; unmatched bases: 14. Looked up from germline, CDR1 is SEHNR and CDR2 is FQNEAQ (reference sequence). CDR3: CASITSGSPGLGQFF. CDR3 nucleotides: TGTGCCAGCATCACTAGCGGGAGCCCAGGTTTGGGGCAGTTCTTC. The whole variable domain, filled in from reference TRBV7-9 and TRBJ2-1, reads DTGVSQNPRHKITKRGQNVTFRCDPISEHNRLYWYRQTLGQGPEFLTYFQNEAQLEKSRLLSDRFSAERPKGSFSTLEIQRTEQGDSAMYLCASITSGSPGLGQFFGPGTRLTVL.

The table lists this clone with a few counts. The chain carries TRBV3-1 (or the pseudogene TRBV3-2) and TRBJ1-2, with TRBD1 matching 7 bases. The V gene's germline CDR1 is LGHDT and CDR2 YNNKEL (reference sequence). This CDR3 is 15 amino acids long. Losses at the gene ends were 2 bases for V and 2 bases for J; bases not matched to a gene: 5. The CDR3 nucleotides read TGTGCCAGCAGCCAACAGCGGACAGGAAACTATGGCTACACCTTC. Its translation: CASSQQRTGNYGYTF.

This chain links TRBV6-5 with TRBJ2-1, with TRBD2 matching over 11 bases. Trimming cost V 6 bases and J 3 bases; bases outside gene matches: 4. The CDR3 has 15 amino acids. CDR1 is MNHEY, CDR2 SVGAGI, per germline. CDR3 loop: CASRTLAGDYNEQFF. The CDR3 DNA sequence: TGTGCCAGCAGGACACTAGCGGGAGACTACAATGAGCAGTTCTTC.

The chain combines TRBV2 with TRBJ1-2; 9 positions match TRBD1. The V gene's germline CDR1 is SNHLY and CDR2 FYNNEI. The CDR3 runs 14 residues. With 6 bases clipped from V and 2 bases from J, the junction kept 4 bases outside the gene matches. The CDR3 sequence: CASSVDRGNYGYTF. As DNA, the CDR3 is TGTGCCAGCAGCGTCGACAGGGGGAACTATGGCTACACCTTC.

The rearrangement joins TRBV3-1 (or the pseudogene TRBV3-2) to TRBJ2-1; TRBD2 aligns across 10 bases. Looked up from germline, CDR1 is LGHDT and CDR2 is YNNKEL (reference sequence). V lost 4 bases, J lost 5 bases, and 2 bases stayed unmatched. The length of the CDR3 is 14 residues. This CDR3 is CASSLTSGNNEQFF. The CDR3 nucleotides are TGTGCCAGCAGCCTCACTAGCGGGAACAATGAGCAGTTCTTC.

The chain carries TRBV5-6 and TRBJ2-1; D remains ambiguous. V was trimmed by 3 bases and J by 0 bases, leaving 10 bases between them. The CDR3 extends over 15 amino acids. The germline gives CDR1 SGHDT, CDR2 YYEEEE. DNA for the CDR3: TGTGCCAGCAGCTCTCGACTGAGCTCCTACAATGAGCAGTTCTTC. Its translation is CASSSRLSSYNEQFF.

The V and J genes are TRBV13 and TRBJ2-1, with 7 nucleotides matching TRBD2. The length of the CDR3 is 14 residues. Germline lookup yields CDR1 PRHDT and CDR2 FYEKMQ (reference sequence). Losses at the gene ends were 5 bases for V and 8 bases for J; bases not matched to a gene: 9. The CDR3 region is CASSLFGLVYEQFF. CDR3 in DNA: TGTGCCAGCAGCCTATTCGGACTAGTCTATGAGCAGTTCTTC.

This sequence joins TRBV2 and TRBJ1-5, with 10 bases lining up with TRBD1. CDR3 length: 14 amino acids. V lost 5 bases, J lost 8 bases, and 6 bases stayed unmatched. CDR1 is SNHLY and CDR2 is FYNNEI in the germline V gene. The CDR3: CASSQDRGQEPQHF. The CDR3 DNA reads TGTGCCAGCAGTCAAGACAGGGGGCAGGAGCCCCAGCATTTT.

The chain combines TRBV5-8 with TRBJ1-5; 7 positions match TRBD1. Trimming took 1 base from V and 1 from J; bases not matched to a gene: 5. Germline V lookup: CDR1 SGHTS, CDR2 YDEGEE. This CDR3 spans 16 amino acids. CDR3 in amino acids: CASSLRGTASNQPQHF. CDR3 DNA: TGTGCCAGCAGCTTGAGAGGGACAGCCAGCAATCAGCCCCAGCATTTT.